This section outlines one TCR beta chain sequence together with its context. This entry belongs to a study of control samples from healthy donors and cancer patients. Produced via immunoSEQ multiplex PCR; TCRdb's table is partial and in-frame only. This sample yields about 150,000 clones, of which approximately 91% are seen a single time; around 4.9% belongs to the top ten. The length of the CDR3 is 17 residues. Germline V gene sequence: CDR1 KGHSH, CDR2 LQKENI. V gave up 0 bases and J gave up 1 base, with 14 bases separating them. Material for sequencing was blood. The sequence was collected from a man in his thirties or forties in good health. This chain links TRBV18 with TRBJ2-3; maybe TRBD2 (5 bases). The CDR3 bases are TGTGCCAGCTCACCACCTCCCCGGCGGGTAGGCACAGATACGCAGTATTTT. It encodes CASSPPPRRVGTDTQYF.